This is a list of T cell receptor beta chains from one sample in a study of human T cells and chemical hapten exposure. Each CDR3 protein gets one entry after TCRdb re-called the RACE reads with MiXCR. Among around 52,000 distinct CDR3 sequences listed, 7% to 10% were seen once. This material consisted of whole blood, taken in connection with sensitization to the hapten diphenylcyclopropenone (DPC). The receptors originated from a woman aged 40 to 50 with alopecia areata. Some clones in this sample may be carry-over from other donors' samples. CDR3s include the opening cysteine and the closing phenylalanine or tryptophan. A D gene is named only where the DNA matches it firmly. The size of a clone is reported for some rows only, either as once, few or many, or as a class for expanded clones.

many	16	TRBD2	TRBV5-1	TRBJ2-1	CASKGTSGGSYNEQFF	TGCGCCAGCAAAGGGACTAGCGGGGGTTCCTACAATGAGCAGTTCTTC
.	13	TRBD1	TRBV30	TRBJ1-1	CASTGLGNTEAFF	TGTGCCTCGACAGGGTTGGGGAACACTGAAGCTTTCTTT
many	13	.	TRBV19	TRBJ1-5	CASSIGPSQPQHF	TGTGCCAGTAGTATAGGCCCCTCTCAGCCCCAGCATTTT
.	14	.	TRBV3-1	TRBJ2-7	CASSIGAAFYEQYF	TGTGCCAGCAGTATCGGGGCAGCTTTCTACGAGCAGTACTTC
.	16	.	TRBV5-5	TRBJ2-5	CASSSYGRGGSETQYF	TGTGCCAGCAGCTCCTACGGGAGAGGAGGATCAGAGACCCAGTACTTC
.	13	.	TRBV7-3	TRBJ1-5	CASSLARDQPQHF	TGTGCCAGCAGCTTGGCCAGGGATCAGCCCCAGCATTTT
many	14	TRBD1	TRBV3-1	TRBJ2-2	CASSEGARAGELFF	TGTGCCAGCAGCGAGGGGGCGAGGGCCGGGGAGCTGTTTTTT
many	13	.	TRBV28	TRBJ2-7	CASSRGDAGEQYF	TGTGCCAGTTCAAGAGGCGACGCGGGCGAGCAGTACTTC
many	12	.	TRBV3-1	TRBJ1-1	CASSRGGTEAFF	TGTGCCAGCAGCAGGGGGGGGACTGAAGCTTTCTTT
many	11	.	TRBV2	TRBJ2-5	CASTIAETQYF	TGTGCCAGCACGATAGCGGAGACCCAGTACTTC
few	14	.	TRBV28	TRBJ1-3	CASTLRVSGNTIYF	TGTGCCAGCACCCTTCGGGTCTCTGGAAACACCATATATTTT
many	20	TRBD2	TRBV9	TRBJ2-3	CASSARTSGGLLSHTDTQYF	TGTGCCAGCAGCGCCCGGACTAGCGGGGGGCTACTCTCCCACACAGATACGCAGTATTTT
many	13	.	TRBV10-3	TRBJ2-3	CATRGPTGDTQYF	TGTGCCACGAGGGGACCCACGGGGGATACGCAGTATTTT
many	15	.	TRBV4-2	TRBJ1-5	CASSQELFANQPQHF	TGTGCCAGCAGCCAAGAGTTATTTGCCAATCAGCCCCAGCATTTT
.	15	.	TRBV4-1	TRBJ1-2	CASSQGGGQIYGYTF	TGCGCCAGCAGCCAAGGGGGCGGACAGATCTATGGCTACACCTTC
many	14	.	TRBV21-1	TRBJ2-7	CASSQSQEYDEQYF	TGTGCCAGCAGCCAAAGCCAGGAGTACGACGAGCAGTACTTC
many	14	.	TRBV5-4	TRBJ2-7	CASSPGLRTYEQYF	TGTGCCAGCAGCCCCGGACTGAGGACCTACGAGCAGTACTTC
many	13	.	TRBV5-5	TRBJ2-1	CASSYRTYNEQFF	TGTGCCAGCAGCTACAGGACCTACAATGAGCAGTTCTTC
few	11	.	TRBV6-6	TRBJ1-5	CASRGDQPQHF	TGTGCCAGCCGTGGTGATCAGCCCCAGCATTTT
many	15	TRBD1	TRBV5-5	TRBJ2-1	CASSSGQVGYIEQFF	TGTGCCAGCAGCTCAGGACAGGTTGGATATATTGAGCAGTTCTTC
many	16	TRBD2	TRBV5-5	TRBJ2-7	CASSQWLAGRTYEQYF	TGTGCCAGCAGCCAGTGGCTAGCGGGCAGAACCTACGAGCAGTACTTC
many	11	TRBD1	TRBV29-1	TRBJ2-3	CSVPRTGKKYF	TGCAGCGTTCCCCGGACAGGGAAAAAGTATTTT
many	14	.	TRBV5-4	TRBJ2-3	CASSPSRVTDTQYF	TGTGCCAGCAGTCCGTCGAGGGTCACAGATACGCAGTATTTT
many	15	.	TRBV6-5	TRBJ2-7	CASRSDRPSSYEQYF	TGTGCCAGCAGATCGGACAGACCAAGCTCCTACGAGCAGTACTTC
many	11	TRBD1	TRBV2	TRBJ2-5	CANRTGSTQYF	TGTGCCAACAGGACAGGATCAACCCAGTACTTC
many	12	.	TRBV20-1	TRBJ2-5	CSATVRGETQYF	TGCAGTGCTACCGTGAGAGGAGAGACCCAGTACTTC
.	17	.	TRBV3-2	TRBJ1-3	CASSPGTGGLSGNTIYF	TGTGCCAGCAGCCCCGGGACAGGGGGACTCTCTGGAAACACCATATATTTT
many	19	.	TRBV28	TRBJ2-1	CASSFPFHQVGRKDNEQFF	TGTGCCAGCAGTTTCCCCTTTCACCAAGTAGGGCGCAAAGACAATGAGCAGTTCTTC
.	14	.	TRBV20-1	TRBJ1-1	CSARDRGVNTEAFF	TGCAGTGCTAGAGACCGGGGAGTCAACACTGAAGCTTTCTTT
many	16	.	TRBV11-2	TRBJ2-7	CASSLAVSGVSYEQYF	TGTGCCAGCAGCTTAGCCGTTTCCGGAGTATCCTACGAGCAGTACTTC
many	13	.	TRBV12-3/TRBV12-4	TRBJ1-2	CASRPGTAYGYTF	TGTGCCAGCAGACCCGGGACGGCCTATGGCTACACCTTC
many	15	TRBD1	TRBV5-1	TRBJ1-2	CASSLAGQGALGYTF	TGCGCCAGCAGCTTGGCCGGACAGGGGGCGCTTGGCTACACCTTC
.	15	.	TRBV4-3	TRBJ2-7	CASSQASGVPYEQYF	TGCGCCAGCAGCCAGGCCTCAGGAGTTCCCTACGAGCAGTACTTC
few	12	.	TRBV29-1	TRBJ2-7	CSVVSRAYEQYF	TGCAGCGTTGTCAGCCGGGCCTACGAGCAGTACTTC
many	13	TRBD1	TRBV28	TRBJ2-1	CASSLTGGDEQFF	TGTGCCAGCAGCTTGACAGGGGGCGATGAGCAGTTCTTC
medium-sized	14	.	TRBV5-1	TRBJ1-1	CASSSGSAGTEAFF	TGCGCCAGCAGCTCAGGGTCCGCGGGCACTGAAGCTTTCTTT
few	19	TRBD1	TRBV5-8	TRBJ1-5	CASSLYGTETLYSNQPQHF	TGTGCCAGCAGTTTATACGGGACAGAGACCTTATATAGCAATCAGCCCCAGCATTTT
few	12	.	TRBV28	TRBJ2-3	CASSSGTDTQYF	TGTGCCAGCAGTTCTGGTACAGATACGCAGTATTTT
many	14	.	TRBV20-1	TRBJ1-2	CSAGPTEDLYGYTF	TGCAGTGCCGGGCCGACAGAGGACCTCTATGGCTACACCTTC
many	13	.	TRBV2	TRBJ1-4	CAGQGGWNEKLFF	TGTGCCGGCCAGGGAGGTTGGAATGAAAAACTGTTTTTT
many	14	.	TRBV11-2	TRBJ2-7	CASSPRQAAYEQYF	TGTGCCAGCAGCCCCAGACAGGCTGCCTACGAGCAGTACTTC
.	13	.	TRBV5-1	TRBJ1-1	CASSLALGTEAFF	TGCGCCAGCAGCTTGGCCCTGGGCACTGAAGCTTTCTTT